A single sample is the source of the 25 T cell receptor beta chains below, sequenced in a study of T cell responses to AZD1222 COVID-19 vaccine. The table came from immunoSEQ multiplex PCR; TCRdb's copy has only in-frame clones and leaves some out. The sample yields some 130,000 clones, approximately 90% seen once. The specimen was peripheral blood, collected on day 0 of AZD1222 vaccination. The receptors were sampled from an adult in good health.

V usage is TRBV15 and J usage is TRBJ1-5; D may be TRBD1 (5 bases). The CDR3 covers 14 residues. Looked up from germline, CDR1 is LNHNV and CDR2 is YYDKDF (reference sequence). The germline V and J ends were trimmed by 1 base and 3 bases, with 7 bases remaining between them. DNA for the CDR3: TGTGCCACCAGCAGAGGAGGGGTCAATCAGCCCCAGCATTTT. Protein product: CATSRGGVNQPQHF.

This rearrangement joins TRBV14 to TRBJ1-2; D ambiguous. The CDR3 runs 13 residues. With 0 bases removed from V and 8 bases from J, the gap between germline ends came to 10 bases. From germline, CDR1 is SGHDN and CDR2 FVKESK. The CDR3 region has the DNA TGTGCCAGCAGCCAAGAGCCCCGAGGCGGCTACACCTTC. As protein: CASSQEPRGGYTF.

The chain employs TRBV7-9 and TRBJ2-7; D is perhaps TRBD2 (5 bases). From germline, CDR1 is SEHNR and CDR2 FQNEAQ (reference sequence). Trimming took off 5 bases at V and 4 bases at J, with 18 bases between the two ends. The CDR3 has 15 amino acids. CDR3 in DNA: TGTGCCAGCAGCCGGAGCGGTATTAAGATGTACGAGCAGTACTTC. Protein sequence: CASSRSGIKMYEQYF.

This clone has just a few counts. The chain uses TRBV6-5 and TRBJ1-2, with 9 bases fitting TRBD1. The CDR3 runs 13 residues. V lost 6 bases, J lost 8 bases, and 7 bases stayed unmatched. Germline CDR1 reads MNHEY; CDR2 reads SVGAGI. CDR3 nucleotide sequence: TGTGCCAGCAGCGGACAGGGGATAGGGGGCTACACCTTC. It encodes CASSGQGIGGYTF.

V usage is TRBV6-5 and J usage is TRBJ1-1; D is ambiguous. Trimming cost V 5 bases and J 0 bases, with 7 bases left between them. The germline V gene has CDR1 MNHEY and CDR2 SVGAGI. The CDR3 totals 13 residues. The CDR3 region has the DNA TGTGCCAGCAGTCCGACACTGAACACTGAAGCTTTCTTT. It codes for CASSPTLNTEAFF.

The rearrangement links TRBV6-5 to TRBJ2-2; D uncertain. CDR1 is MNHEY, CDR2 SVGAGI, per germline. Trimming left V 6 bases short and J 4 bases short, with 12 bases between. This CDR3 is built from 14 residues. The CDR3 spells CASRAAPGTGELFF. The DNA of the CDR3 is TGTGCCAGCAGGGCCGCTCCTGGCACCGGGGAGCTGTTTTTT.

The chain recombines TRBV4-1 with TRBJ2-2; no clear D gene. This CDR3 region has 15 residues. Trimming took off 5 bases at V and 7 bases at J, with 17 bases between the two ends. Per the germline V gene, CDR1 is MGHRA and CDR2 is YSYEKL. CDR3 sequence: CASSSPPWEGGELFF. CDR3 coding DNA: TGCGCCAGCAGCTCACCCCCCTGGGAAGGCGGGGAGCTGTTTTTT.

The V gene is TRBV5-6, the J gene TRBJ2-2; TRBD2 matches 9 bases. This CDR3 contains 16 residues. With V trimmed by 0 bases and J by 4 bases, 4 bases remained unmatched. CDR1 and CDR2 from the germline V gene are SGHDT and YYEEEE. The CDR3 bases are TGTGCCAGCAGCTTGGGGCTAGCGGGACTCACCGGGGAGCTGTTTTTT. Its protein product is CASSLGLAGLTGELFF.

Here the CDR3 reads CASSPDRDRPLLGQYF. Here the CDR3 DNA reads TGTGCCAGCAGCCCAGACCGGGACAGACCTCTCCTAGGGCAGTACTTC. This rearrangement joins TRBV6-2 or TRBV6-3 to TRBJ2-7, with TRBD1 identical over 7 bases. V lost 6 bases to trimming and J lost 9 bases; unmatched junction nucleotides: 20. The CDR3 spans 16 residues. Germline CDR1 is MNHEY and CDR2 is SVGEGT.

The chain couples TRBV7-9 to TRBJ2-2; 8 nucleotides align to TRBD1. The length of the CDR3 is 15 residues. Per the germline V gene, CDR1 is SEHNR and CDR2 is FQNEAQ (reference sequence). After removal of 7 bases from V and 4 bases from J, the junction contained 8 bases not matched to a gene. The CDR3 protein is CASTRDRGGTGELFF. CDR3 sequence (DNA): TGTGCCAGCACCCGCGACAGGGGAGGCACCGGGGAGCTGTTTTTT.

DNA for the CDR3: TGTGCCAGCAGCTTCCTAGCGCCAAGCATGGAGACCCAGTACTTC. Translating it yields CASSFLAPSMETQYF. The genes are TRBV7-9 and TRBJ2-5, with a possible D match to TRBD2 (6 bases). Trimming removed 3 bases from V and 5 bases from J, with 16 bases in between. Germline V gene lookup returns CDR1 SEHNR and CDR2 FQNEAQ (reference sequence). This CDR3 comprises 15 residues.

This chain connects TRBV30 to TRBJ1-2; D gene ambiguous. V was shortened by 5 bases and J by 1 base, with 17 bases between the two germline ends. The CDR3 runs to 15 residues. In germline, CDR1 is GTSNPN, CDR2 SVGIG (reference sequence). This CDR3 is CAWEMSSWSNYGYTF. DNA of the CDR3: TGTGCCTGGGAGATGTCCTCGTGGAGTAACTATGGCTACACCTTC.

This sequence joins TRBV5-1 and TRBJ2-1; D is unresolved. There are 15 residues in the CDR3. Between the trimmed V and J ends, which lost 0 bases and 6 bases, there was a span of 13 bases. From germline, CDR1 is SGHRS and CDR2 YFSETQ. Here the CDR3 reads CASSLVDGPVNEQFF. The CDR3 coding sequence is TGCGCCAGCAGCTTGGTTGATGGGCCCGTCAATGAGCAGTTCTTC.

The chain joins TRBV18 to TRBJ2-7, with D hard to call. Germline V gene data show CDR1 as KGHSH and CDR2 as LQKENI. V was shortened by 8 bases and J by 3 bases, with 17 bases between the two germline ends. CDR3 length: 14 residues. Here the CDR3 reads CASAPAVFIYEQYF. As DNA, the CDR3 is TGTGCCAGCGCCCCAGCCGTATTTATCTACGAGCAGTACTTC. Full variable domain (remainder filled in from reference TRBV18 and TRBJ2-7): NAGVMQNPRHLVRRRGQEARLRCSPMKGHSHVYWYRQLPEEGLKFMVYLQKENIIDESGMPKERFSAEFPKEGPSILRIQQVVRGDSAAYFCASAPAVFIYEQYFGPGTRLTVT.

For the CDR3, the DNA is TGCAGTGCTAGTCCTCCGCGGGGGAGCACAGATACGCAGTATTTT. It codes for CSASPPRGSTDTQYF. This chain uses TRBV20-1 with TRBJ2-3, with 7 bases matching TRBD2. The germline CDR1 and CDR2 sequences are DFQATT and SNEGSKA (reference sequence). This CDR3 is 15 amino acids long. Trimming cost V 3 bases and J 0 bases; bases outside gene matches: 6.

The chain combines TRBV28 with TRBJ1-1, with a possible D match to TRBD1 (5 bases). V shed 3 bases and J shed 1 base, with 12 bases lying between them. This CDR3 contains 15 residues. In germline, CDR1 is MDHEN, CDR2 SYDVKM. The CDR3 sequence is CASSLPSGRNTEAFF. The CDR3 DNA sequence: TGTGCCAGCAGTTTGCCCTCGGGGCGGAACACTGAAGCTTTCTTT.

The chain joins TRBV7-9 to TRBJ1-2; D might be TRBD1 (5 bases). V lost 1 base and J lost 4, with 13 bases in between. CDR3 length equals 15 residues. The germline V gene has CDR1 SEHNR and CDR2 FQNEAQ (reference sequence). CDR3 sequence (DNA): TGTGCCAGCAGCTTAGAGATGGGGGTAGGCTATGGCTACACCTTC. Protein: CASSLEMGVGYGYTF.

This clone appeared once. The chain links TRBV19 to TRBJ1-2; D not certain. CDR3 size: 12 residues. CDR1 is LNHDA, CDR2 SQIVND, per germline (reference sequence). Trimming removed 7 bases at V and 4 bases at J, with 10 bases between. The chain's CDR3 is CASTKDSYGYTF. CDR3 DNA: TGTGCCAGTACTAAGGATTCCTATGGCTACACCTTC.

This rearrangement joins TRBV3-1 (or the pseudogene TRBV3-2) to TRBJ2-2; TRBD1 might be the D (5 bases). V lost 4 bases and J 4 bases, leaving 13 bases between the germline ends. Germline-derived CDR1 and CDR2 are LGHDT and YNNKEL (reference sequence). The CDR3 is made up of 15 amino acids. The CDR3 loop reads CASSPEQVFTGELFF. DNA of the CDR3: TGTGCCAGCAGCCCCGAACAGGTTTTCACCGGGGAGCTGTTTTTT.

The J gene is TRBJ1-3, the V gene TRBV9; D gene unclear. This CDR3 region has 13 residues. The V end lost 9 bases, the J end lost 0 bases, and 10 bases lay between the germline ends. In germline, CDR1 is SGDLS, CDR2 YYNGEE. The CDR3 loop reads CAIRGYSGNTIYF. The CDR3 DNA follows: TGTGCCATCCGAGGCTACTCTGGAAACACCATATATTTT.

The CDR3 loop is CASSFGTSNRFGELFF. The CDR3 nucleotides are TGTGCCAGCAGCTTCGGGACATCCAATCGTTTTGGGGAGCTGTTTTTT. The chain joins TRBV7-2 to TRBJ2-2, with D maybe TRBD1 (6 bases). Germline assignment: CDR1 SGHTA and CDR2 FQGNSA. This CDR3 has 16 amino acids. V gave up 3 bases and J gave up 8 bases, with 19 bases separating them.

In its sample, this clone was seen once. V gene TRBV19 combines with J gene TRBJ2-1; D perhaps matches TRBD2 (6 bases). Per germline, CDR1 LNHDA and CDR2 SQIVND (reference sequence). The V end was cut by 3 bases, the J end by 8 bases, with 17 bases between. This CDR3 region has 15 residues. The CDR3, as DNA: TGTGCCAGTAGTATCCCCGCGGGATCCTCGGATGAGCAGTTCTTC. It codes for CASSIPAGSSDEQFF.

The V gene is TRBV6-4, the J gene TRBJ1-2; the D gene is possibly TRBD1 (5 bases). The CDR3 is made up of 13 amino acids. V was shortened by 4 bases and J by 7 bases, with 13 bases between the two germline ends. Germline CDR1 is MRHNA and CDR2 is SNTAGT. CDR3 loop: CASSGGETSGYTF. In DNA, the CDR3 is TGTGCCAGCAGTGGAGGGGAAACGAGTGGCTACACCTTC.

The rearrangement joins TRBV7-2 to TRBJ1-2, with D maybe TRBD1 (5 bases). Trimming shortened V by 4 bases and J by 5 bases, and 14 bases separated the two germline ends. Germline V CDR1 and CDR2: SGHTA, FQGNSA. CDR3 length equals 14 residues. CDR3 region: CASSSLGGAYGYTF. CDR3 DNA: TGTGCCAGCAGCTCCTTGGGAGGGGCTTATGGCTACACCTTC. Using reference TRBV7-2 and TRBJ1-2 for the parts outside the CDR3, the full variable domain is GAGVSQSPSNKVTEKGKDVELRCDPISGHTALYWYRQSLGQGLEFLIYFQGNSAPDKSGLPSDRFSAERTGGSVSTLTIQRTQQEDSAVYLCASSSLGGAYGYTFGSGTRLTVV.

This chain links TRBV6-5 with TRBJ2-5; weak D call: TRBD1 (6 bases). V gave up 0 bases and J gave up 6 bases, with 14 bases separating them. The CDR3 consists of 15 residues. The V gene's germline CDR1 is MNHEY and CDR2 SVGAGI. CDR3 sequence (DNA): TGTGCCAGCAGTTACTCGTCGACACAGGGACAGACCCAGTACTTC. It is translated as CASSYSSTQGQTQYF.